This is a list of T cell receptor beta chains from one sample in a study of technical replicates of blood from several donors. The method was immunoSEQ multiplex PCR; TCRdb's version includes in-frame clones alone and lacks a portion of them. The sample holds around 81,000 clones; approximately 80% are singletons and the top ten take nearly 4%. The sample taken for sequencing was PBMCs. These receptors originate from a human donor in good health. Some clones in this sample may be carry-over from other donors' samples. Each CDR3 is given with its conserved first and last residue.

14,TRBJ2-7,TRBV7-2,CASSLAGLSYEQYF
15,TRBJ1-6,TRBV9,CASSVADLFTSPLHF
15,TRBJ2-7,TRBV6-6,CASSYAGGTSYEQYF
13,TRBJ2-3,TRBV4-3,CASSRENSDTQYF
14,TRBJ2-1,TRBV15,CATSSRLASNEQFF
16,TRBJ2-1,TRBV5-1,CASRGSSGGTYNEQFF
13,TRBJ2-3,TRBV6-1,CASSVSLADTQYF
14,TRBJ2-1,TRBV30,CACMTSGAYNEQFF
13,TRBJ1-1,TRBV5-1,CASSSSWGTEAFF
14,TRBJ1-1,TRBV11-2,CASSSQGPNTEAFF
13,TRBJ2-7,TRBV5-4,CASSSRMSYEQYF
14,TRBJ1-1,TRBV6-1,CASSVQGAGTEAFF
15,TRBJ1-2,TRBV4-3,CASSRTTGINYGYTF
16,TRBJ2-7,TRBV14,CASSHWGGNNSYEQYF
14,TRBJ2-2,TRBV11-2,CASSLLANTGELFF
15,TRBJ2-7,TRBV6-4,CASSVGGISFGEQYF
15,TRBJ2-1,TRBV6-4,CASSDSSGSYNEQFF
13,TRBJ2-7,TRBV29-1,CSVAQGITYEQYF
13,TRBJ1-1,TRBV18,CASSPQGDTEAFF
12,TRBJ1-1,TRBV5-6,CASSLALTEAFF
15,TRBJ2-5,TRBV7-3,CASSLTGGNQETQYF
14,TRBJ2-5,TRBV4-1,CASSRVTGKETQYF
14,TRBJ2-1,TRBV29-1,CSVEARYSYNEQFF
12,TRBJ1-2,TRBV28,CASSPHMQGYTF
15,TRBJ1-5,TRBV29-1,CSARMGQGGNQPQHF
15,TRBJ1-1,TRBV6-5,CASRHEGQLGTEAFF
15,TRBJ2-4,TRBV7-8,CASSLVRTVSGIQYF
14,TRBJ2-1,TRBV9,CASSSTSGYNEQFF